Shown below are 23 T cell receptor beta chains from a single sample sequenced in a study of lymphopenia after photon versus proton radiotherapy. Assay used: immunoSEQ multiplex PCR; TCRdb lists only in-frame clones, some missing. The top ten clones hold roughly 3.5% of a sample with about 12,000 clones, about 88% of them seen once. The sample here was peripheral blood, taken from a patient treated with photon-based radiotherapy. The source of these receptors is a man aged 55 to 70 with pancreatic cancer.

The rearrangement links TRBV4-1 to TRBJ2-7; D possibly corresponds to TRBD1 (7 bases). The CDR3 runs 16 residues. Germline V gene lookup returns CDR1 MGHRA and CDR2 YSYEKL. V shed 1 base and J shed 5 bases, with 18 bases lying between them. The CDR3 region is CASSQVRDRPINEQYF. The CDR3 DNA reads TGCGCCAGCAGCCAAGTGCGGGACAGACCCATCAACGAGCAGTACTTC.

The CDR3 spells CASSLQGQNTEAFF. The CDR3 nucleotides read TGCGCCAGCAGCTTACAGGGGCAGAACACTGAAGCTTTCTTT. V and J are TRBV5-1 and TRBJ1-1; 7 positions match TRBD1. V trimming: 2 bases; J trimming: 1 base; junction bases outside the gene matches: 2. The CDR3 runs to 14 residues. CDR1 is SGHRS, CDR2 YFSETQ, per germline.

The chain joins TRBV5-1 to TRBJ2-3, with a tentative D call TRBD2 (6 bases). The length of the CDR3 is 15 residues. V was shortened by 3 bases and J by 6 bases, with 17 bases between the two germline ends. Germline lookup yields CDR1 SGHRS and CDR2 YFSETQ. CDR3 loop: CASSSPDYVGDTQYF. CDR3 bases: TGCGCCAGCAGCTCGCCGGACTACGTTGGCGATACGCAGTATTTT.

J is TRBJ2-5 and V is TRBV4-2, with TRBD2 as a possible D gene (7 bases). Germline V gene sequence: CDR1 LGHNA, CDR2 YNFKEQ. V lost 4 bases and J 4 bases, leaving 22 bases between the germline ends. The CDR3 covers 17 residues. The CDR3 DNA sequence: TGTGCCAGCAGCCCCCGAGTTACGGGGGGCTCGGGAGAGACCCAGTACTTC. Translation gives CASSPRVTGGSGETQYF.

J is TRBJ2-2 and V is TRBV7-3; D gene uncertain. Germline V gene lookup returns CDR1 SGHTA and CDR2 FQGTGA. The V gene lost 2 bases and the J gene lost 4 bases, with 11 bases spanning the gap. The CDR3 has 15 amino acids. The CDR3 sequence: CASSLRQGFTGELFF. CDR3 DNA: TGTGCCAGCAGCTTACGGCAAGGGTTCACCGGGGAGCTGTTTTTT.

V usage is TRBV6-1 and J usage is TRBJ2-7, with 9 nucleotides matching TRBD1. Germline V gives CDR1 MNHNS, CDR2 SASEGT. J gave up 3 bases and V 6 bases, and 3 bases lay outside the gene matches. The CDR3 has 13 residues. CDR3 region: CASRATGGYEQYF. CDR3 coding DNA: TGTGCCAGCAGAGCGACAGGGGGCTACGAGCAGTACTTC.

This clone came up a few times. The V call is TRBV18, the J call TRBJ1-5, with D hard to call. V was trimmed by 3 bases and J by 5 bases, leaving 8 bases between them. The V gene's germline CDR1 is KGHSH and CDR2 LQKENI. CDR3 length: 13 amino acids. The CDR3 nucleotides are TGTGCCAGCTCACCCCCCGGGGATCAGCCCCAGCATTTT. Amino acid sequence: CASSPPGDQPQHF.

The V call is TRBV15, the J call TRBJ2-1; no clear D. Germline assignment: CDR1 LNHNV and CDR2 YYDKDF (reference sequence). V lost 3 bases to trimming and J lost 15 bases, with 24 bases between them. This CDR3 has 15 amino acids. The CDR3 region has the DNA TGTGCCACCAGCAGGAGTGTCGGTGTGGACGGAGAGAGGTTCTTC. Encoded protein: CATSRSVGVDGERFF.

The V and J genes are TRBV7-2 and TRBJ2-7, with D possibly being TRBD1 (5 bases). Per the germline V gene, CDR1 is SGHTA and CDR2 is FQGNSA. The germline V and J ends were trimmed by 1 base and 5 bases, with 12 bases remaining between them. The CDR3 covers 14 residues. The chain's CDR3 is CASSLGYQGHEQYF. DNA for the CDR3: TGTGCCAGCAGCTTAGGGTACCAGGGCCACGAGCAGTACTTC.

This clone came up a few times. The CDR3 nucleotides read TGCGCCAGCAGCTGGCAGGGAGAGGGGAACGAGCAGTACTTC. Translating gives CASSWQGEGNEQYF. The V and J genes are TRBV5-1 and TRBJ2-7, with D perhaps given as TRBD1 or TRBD2 (5 bases each). The CDR3 extends over 14 amino acids. CDR1 and CDR2 (germline): SGHRS, YFSETQ. V was pared by 3 bases and J by 5 bases, with 15 bases between.

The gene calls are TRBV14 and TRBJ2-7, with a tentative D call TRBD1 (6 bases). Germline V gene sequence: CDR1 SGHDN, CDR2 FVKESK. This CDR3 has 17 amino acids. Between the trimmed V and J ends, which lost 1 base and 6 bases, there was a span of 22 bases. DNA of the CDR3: TGTGCCAGCAGCCAAGGCGGAGGCAGGGGTTATTCCGGCGAGCAGTACTTC. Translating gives CASSQGGGRGYSGEQYF.

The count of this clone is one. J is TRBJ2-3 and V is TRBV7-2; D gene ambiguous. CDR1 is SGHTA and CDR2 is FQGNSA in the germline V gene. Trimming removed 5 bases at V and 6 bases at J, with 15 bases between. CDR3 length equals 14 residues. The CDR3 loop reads CASSATQQRDTQYF. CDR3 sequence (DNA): TGTGCCAGCAGCGCGACCCAACAAAGGGATACGCAGTATTTT.

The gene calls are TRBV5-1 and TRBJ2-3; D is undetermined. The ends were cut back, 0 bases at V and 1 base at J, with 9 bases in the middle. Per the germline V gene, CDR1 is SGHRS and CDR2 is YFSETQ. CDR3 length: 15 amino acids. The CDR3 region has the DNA TGCGCCAGCAGCTTGGACCCCATCCGCACAGATACGCAGTATTTT. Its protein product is CASSLDPIRTDTQYF.

This chain's CDR3 is CAWSSSRLAGTDTQYF. CDR3 nucleotide sequence: TGTGCCTGGAGTAGCTCTCGACTAGCGGGAACAGATACGCAGTATTTT. The chain has TRBV30 and TRBJ2-3, with TRBD2 matching over 11 bases. The germline V gene encodes CDR1 GTSNPN and CDR2 SVGIG (reference sequence). V lost 2 bases and J lost 3; bases outside the gene matches: 7. This CDR3 has 16 residues.

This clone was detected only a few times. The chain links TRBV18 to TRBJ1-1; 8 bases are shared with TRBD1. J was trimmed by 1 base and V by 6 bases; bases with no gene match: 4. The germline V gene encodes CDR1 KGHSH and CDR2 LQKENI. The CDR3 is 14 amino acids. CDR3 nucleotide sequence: TGTGCCAGCTCGGCCGGGACAGGGAACACTGAAGCTTTCTTT. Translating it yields CASSAGTGNTEAFF. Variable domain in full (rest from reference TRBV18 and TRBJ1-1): NAGVMQNPRHLVRRRGQEARLRCSPMKGHSHVYWYRQLPEEGLKFMVYLQKENIIDESGMPKERFSAEFPKEGPSILRIQQVVRGDSAAYFCASSAGTGNTEAFFGQGTRLTVV.

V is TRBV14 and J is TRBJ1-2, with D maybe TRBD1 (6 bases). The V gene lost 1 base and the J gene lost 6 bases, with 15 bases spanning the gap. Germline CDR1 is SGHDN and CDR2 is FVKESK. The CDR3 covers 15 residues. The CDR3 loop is CASSQAITGFDGYTF. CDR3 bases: TGTGCCAGCAGCCAAGCCATTACAGGGTTCGATGGCTACACCTTC.

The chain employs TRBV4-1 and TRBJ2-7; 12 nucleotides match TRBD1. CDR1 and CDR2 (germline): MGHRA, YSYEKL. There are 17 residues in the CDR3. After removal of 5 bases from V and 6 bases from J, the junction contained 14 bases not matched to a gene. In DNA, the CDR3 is TGCGCCAGCAGCAAAGTTGAGGGACAGGGGGCCTCGAGCGAGCAGTACTTC. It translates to CASSKVEGQGASSEQYF.

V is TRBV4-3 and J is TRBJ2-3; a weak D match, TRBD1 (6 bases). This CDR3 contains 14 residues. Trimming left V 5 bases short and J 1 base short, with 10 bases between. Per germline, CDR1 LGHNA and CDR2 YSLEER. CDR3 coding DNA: TGCGCCAGCAGCGGGGGCCGGGGCACAGATACGCAGTATTTT. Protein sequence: CASSGGRGTDTQYF.

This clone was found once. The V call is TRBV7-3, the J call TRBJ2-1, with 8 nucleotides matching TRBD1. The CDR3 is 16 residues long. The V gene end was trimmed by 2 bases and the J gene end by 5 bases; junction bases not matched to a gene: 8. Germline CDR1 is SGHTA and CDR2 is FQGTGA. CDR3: CASSLYVTGDHNEQFF. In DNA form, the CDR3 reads TGTGCCAGCAGCTTATATGTGACAGGGGACCACAATGAGCAGTTCTTC. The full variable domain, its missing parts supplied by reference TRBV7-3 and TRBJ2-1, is GAGVSQTPSNKVTEKGKYVELRCDPISGHTALYWYRQSLGQGPEFLIYFQGTGAADDSGLPNDRFFAVRPEGSVSTLKIQRTERGDSAVYLCASSLYVTGDHNEQFFGPGTRLTVL.

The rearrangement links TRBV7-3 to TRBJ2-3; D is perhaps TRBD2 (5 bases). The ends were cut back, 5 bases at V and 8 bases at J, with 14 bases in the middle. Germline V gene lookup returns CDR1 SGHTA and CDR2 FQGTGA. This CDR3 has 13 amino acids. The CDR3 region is CASSPRTLGTQYF. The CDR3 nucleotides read TGTGCCAGCAGCCCCAGGACTTTGGGTACGCAGTATTTT.

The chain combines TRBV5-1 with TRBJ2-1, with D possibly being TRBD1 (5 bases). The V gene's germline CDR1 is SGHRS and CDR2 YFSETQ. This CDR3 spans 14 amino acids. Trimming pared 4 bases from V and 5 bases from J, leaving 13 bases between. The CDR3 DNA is TGCGCCAGCAGCGCCCGCACAGGAGACAATGAGCAGTTCTTC. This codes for CASSARTGDNEQFF.

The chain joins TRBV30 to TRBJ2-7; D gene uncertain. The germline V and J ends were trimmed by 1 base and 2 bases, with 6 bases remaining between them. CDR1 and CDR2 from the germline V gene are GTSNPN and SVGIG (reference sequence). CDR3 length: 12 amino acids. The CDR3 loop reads CAWSAGTYEQYF. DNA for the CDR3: TGTGCCTGGAGTGCAGGTACCTACGAGCAGTACTTC.

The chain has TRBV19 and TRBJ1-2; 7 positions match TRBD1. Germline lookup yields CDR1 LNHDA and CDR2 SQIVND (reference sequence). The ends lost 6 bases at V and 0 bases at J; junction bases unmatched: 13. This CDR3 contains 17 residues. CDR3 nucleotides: TGTGCCAGTAGAAGTTTCAATTCCGGGACAGCTAACTATGGCTACACCTTC. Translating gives CASRSFNSGTANYGYTF.